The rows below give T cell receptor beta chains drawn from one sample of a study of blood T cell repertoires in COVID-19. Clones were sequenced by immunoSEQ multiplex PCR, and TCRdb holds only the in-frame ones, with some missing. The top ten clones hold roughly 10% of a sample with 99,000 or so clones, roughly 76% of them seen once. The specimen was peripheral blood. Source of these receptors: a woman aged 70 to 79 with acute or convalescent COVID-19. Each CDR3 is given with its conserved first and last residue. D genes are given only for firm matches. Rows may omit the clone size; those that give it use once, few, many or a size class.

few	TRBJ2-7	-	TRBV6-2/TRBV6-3	CASSYGSGSYEQYF	TGTGCCAGCAGTTACGGTAGCGGCTCCTACGAGCAGTACTTC
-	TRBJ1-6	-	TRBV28	CASSLAVTSSPLHF	TGTGCCAGCAGTTTAGCAGTGACAAGTTCACCCCTCCACTTT
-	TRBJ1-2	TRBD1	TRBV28	CASSLTGRNYGYTF	TGTGCCAGCAGCCTGACAGGGAGGAACTATGGCTACACCTTC
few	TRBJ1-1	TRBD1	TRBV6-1	CASSERTGGGTEAFF	TGTGCCAGCAGTGAACGGACAGGGGGGGGCACTGAAGCTTTCTTT
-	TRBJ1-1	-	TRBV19	CASRAPGNTEAFF	TGTGCCAGTAGGGCGCCAGGGAACACTGAAGCTTTCTTT
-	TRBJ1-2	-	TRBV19	CASSMGTGVGYGYTF	TGTGCCAGTAGTATGGGCACGGGGGTTGGGTATGGCTACACCTTC
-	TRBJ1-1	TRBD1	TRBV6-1	CASSEKGARGTEAFF	TGTGCCAGCAGTGAGAAGGGGGCTAGGGGCACTGAAGCTTTCTTT
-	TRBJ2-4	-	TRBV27	CASSPTGWVQYF	TGTGCCAGCAGCCCCACAGGGTGGGTTCAGTACTTC
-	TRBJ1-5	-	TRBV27	CASSTQGSQPQHF	TGTGCCAGCAGTACCCAGGGTAGTCAGCCCCAGCATTTT
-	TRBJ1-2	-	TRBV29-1	CSVEDRGAVYGYTF	TGCAGCGTTGAAGATCGGGGGGCTGTCTATGGCTACACCTTC
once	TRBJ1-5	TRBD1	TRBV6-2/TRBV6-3	CASSMTGNQQPQHF	TGTGCCAGCAGCATGACAGGGAACCAACAGCCCCAGCATTTT
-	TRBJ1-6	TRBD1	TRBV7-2	CASRWDRGMDSPLHF	TGTGCCAGCAGATGGGACAGGGGCATGGATTCACCCCTCCACTTT
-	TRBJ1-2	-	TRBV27	CASSFQGRNGYTF	TGTGCCAGCAGTTTCCAGGGGCGGAACGGCTACACCTTC
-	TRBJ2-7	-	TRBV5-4	CASSLDPTSYEQYF	TGTGCCAGCAGCTTGGATCCTACGAGCTACGAGCAGTACTTC
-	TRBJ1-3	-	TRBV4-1	CASSQDKARSGNTIYF	TGCGCCAGCAGCCAAGACAAAGCCAGGTCTGGAAACACCATATATTTT
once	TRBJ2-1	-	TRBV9	CASYRHGGNHNEQFF	TGTGCCAGCTACCGCCATGGGGGGAATCACAATGAGCAGTTCTTC
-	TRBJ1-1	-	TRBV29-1	CSVEEAGWGNTEAFF	TGCAGCGTTGAAGAGGCAGGGTGGGGGAACACTGAAGCTTTCTTT
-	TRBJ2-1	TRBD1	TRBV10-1	CASSERTGLNEQFF	TGCGCCAGCAGTGAACGGACAGGGCTCAATGAGCAGTTCTTC
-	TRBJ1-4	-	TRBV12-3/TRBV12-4	CASSLWGSGKLFF	TGTGCCAGCAGTTTGTGGGGCTCAGGAAAACTGTTTTTT
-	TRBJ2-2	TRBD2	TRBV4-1	CASSPALRQGLAKPGELFF	TGCGCCAGCAGCCCCGCCCTACGCCAGGGACTAGCGAAACCCGGGGAGCTGTTTTTT
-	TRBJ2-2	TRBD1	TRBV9	CASSTRQGWDTGELFF	TGTGCCAGCAGCACGAGACAGGGGTGGGACACCGGGGAGCTGTTTTTT
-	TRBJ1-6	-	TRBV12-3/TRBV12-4	CASSSNRPGTLHF	TGTGCCAGCAGCTCCAACCGCCCGGGTACCCTCCACTTT
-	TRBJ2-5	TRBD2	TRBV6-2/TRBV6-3	CASSYLAGDRETQYF	TGTGCCAGCAGTTATCTAGCGGGGGACCGAGAGACCCAGTACTTC
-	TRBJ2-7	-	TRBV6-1	CASSEVAGPILEQYF	TGTGCCAGCAGTGAAGTTGCAGGGCCGATCCTCGAGCAGTACTTC
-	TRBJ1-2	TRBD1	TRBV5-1	CASSFQQGANYGYTF	TGCGCCAGCAGCTTTCAACAGGGGGCGAACTATGGCTACACCTTC
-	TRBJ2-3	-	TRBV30	CAWSVQGTRSTDTQYF	TGTGCCTGGAGTGTACAGGGGACTAGGAGCACAGATACGCAGTATTTT
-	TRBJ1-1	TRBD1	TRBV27	CATLRQGHTEAFF	TGTGCCACCCTAAGACAGGGACACACTGAAGCTTTCTTT
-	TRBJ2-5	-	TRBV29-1	CSVARAETQYF	TGCAGCGTTGCCAGGGCAGAGACCCAGTACTTC
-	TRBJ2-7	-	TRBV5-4	CASSLDSAAHYEQYF	TGTGCCAGCAGCTTGGATTCCGCGGCACACTACGAGCAGTACTTC
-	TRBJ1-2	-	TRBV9	CASSSLRGQPYGYTF	TGTGCCAGCAGTTCCCTTCGCGGACAGCCCTATGGCTACACCTTC
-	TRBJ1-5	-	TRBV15	CATSNINQPQHF	TGTGCCACCAGCAACATCAATCAGCCCCAGCATTTT
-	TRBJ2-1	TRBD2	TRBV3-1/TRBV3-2	CASSQAAGGVYNEQFF	TGTGCCAGCAGCCAAGCAGCGGGAGGCGTCTACAATGAGCAGTTCTTC
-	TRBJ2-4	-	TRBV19	CASSSSDSPPKNIQYF	TGTGCCAGTAGTTCCTCGGACAGTCCCCCTAAAAACATTCAGTACTTC
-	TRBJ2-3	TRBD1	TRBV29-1	CSVEGQGGLTDTQYF	TGCAGCGTTGAAGGACAGGGGGGGCTCACAGATACGCAGTATTTT
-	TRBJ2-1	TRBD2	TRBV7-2	CASSHQTSGGKNEQFF	TGTGCCAGCAGCCACCAAACTAGCGGGGGTAAGAATGAGCAGTTCTTC
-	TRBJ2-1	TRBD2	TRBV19	CASSIAPSGIIGDNEQFF	TGTGCCAGTAGTATAGCCCCTAGCGGGATTATCGGGGACAATGAGCAGTTCTTC
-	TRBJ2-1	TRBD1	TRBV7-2	CASSLGDRYNEQFF	TGTGCCAGCAGCTTAGGGGACAGGTACAATGAGCAGTTCTTC
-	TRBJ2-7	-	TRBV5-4	CASSLGAGSEYEQYF	TGTGCCAGCAGCTTGGGGGCGGGAAGTGAGTACGAGCAGTACTTC
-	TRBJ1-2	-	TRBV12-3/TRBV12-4	CASSSGQGYGYTF	TGTGCCAGCAGTTCAGGGCAAGGCTATGGCTACACCTTC
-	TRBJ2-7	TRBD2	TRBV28	CASSLAGGSSYEQYF	TGTGCCAGCAGTTTAGCGGGGGGCAGCTCCTACGAGCAGTACTTC
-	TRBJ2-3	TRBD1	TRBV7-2	CASSLGDRMVNTQYF	TGTGCCAGCAGCTTAGGGGACAGGATGGTGAATACGCAGTATTTT
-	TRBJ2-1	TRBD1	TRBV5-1	CASMGQGVYNEQFF	TGCGCCAGTATGGGACAGGGGGTCTACAATGAGCAGTTCTTC
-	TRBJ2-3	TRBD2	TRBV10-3	CAISEWEGPSTDTQYF	TGTGCCATCAGTGAGTGGGAGGGCCCCAGCACAGATACGCAGTATTTT
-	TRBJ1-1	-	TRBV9	CASSGRGTEAFF	TGTGCCAGCAGCGGAAGGGGCACTGAAGCTTTCTTT
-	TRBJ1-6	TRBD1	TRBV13	CASSSGTGPSPLHF	TGTGCCAGCAGCTCCGGGACAGGGCCTTCACCCCTCCACTTT
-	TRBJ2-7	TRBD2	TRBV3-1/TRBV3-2	CASSRLSGRGSGEQYF	TGTGCCAGCAGCCGTTTGAGCGGGAGAGGATCTGGGGAGCAGTACTTC
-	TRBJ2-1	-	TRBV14	CASSHPLSYNEQFF	TGTGCCAGCAGCCACCCCCTCTCCTACAATGAGCAGTTCTTC
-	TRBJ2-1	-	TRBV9	CASTRGSSYNEQFF	TGTGCCAGCACTCGGGGAAGCTCCTACAATGAGCAGTTCTTC
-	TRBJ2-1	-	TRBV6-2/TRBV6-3	CASSYYPGAGLAYNEQFF	TGTGCCAGCAGCTACTACCCCGGGGCGGGACTCGCCTACAATGAGCAGTTCTTC
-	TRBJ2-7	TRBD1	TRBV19	CASSVGQGGYEQYF	TGTGCCAGTAGTGTGGGACAGGGGGGCTACGAGCAGTACTTC
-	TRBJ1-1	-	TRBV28	CASSSSTGTEAFF	TGTGCCAGCAGTTCTTCTACAGGGACTGAAGCTTTCTTT
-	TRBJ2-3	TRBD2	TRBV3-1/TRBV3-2	CASGGGTDTQYF	TGTGCCAGCGGGGGGGGCACAGATACGCAGTATTTT
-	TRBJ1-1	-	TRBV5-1	CASSLAGQTGTEAFF	TGCGCCAGCAGCTTGGCCGGACAGACAGGCACTGAAGCTTTCTTT
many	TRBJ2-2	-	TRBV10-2	CASRGTPGGTGELFF	TGCGCCAGCAGAGGGACTCCGGGTGGCACCGGGGAGCTGTTTTTT
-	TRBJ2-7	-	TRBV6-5	CASSRTPYEQYF	TGTGCCAGCAGCAGGACACCATACGAGCAGTACTTC
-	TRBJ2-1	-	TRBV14	CASSQDRGKPNRDEQFF	TGTGCCAGCAGCCAAGATCGGGGAAAACCGAATAGGGATGAGCAGTTCTTC
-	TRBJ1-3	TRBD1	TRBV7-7	CASSPEQGEGNTIYF	TGTGCTAGCAGCCCTGAACAGGGGGAAGGAAACACCATATATTTT
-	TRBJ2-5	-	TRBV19	CASSNGAHSPAKKETQYF	TGTGCCAGTAGTAATGGGGCCCACAGCCCGGCTAAGAAAGAGACCCAGTACTTC